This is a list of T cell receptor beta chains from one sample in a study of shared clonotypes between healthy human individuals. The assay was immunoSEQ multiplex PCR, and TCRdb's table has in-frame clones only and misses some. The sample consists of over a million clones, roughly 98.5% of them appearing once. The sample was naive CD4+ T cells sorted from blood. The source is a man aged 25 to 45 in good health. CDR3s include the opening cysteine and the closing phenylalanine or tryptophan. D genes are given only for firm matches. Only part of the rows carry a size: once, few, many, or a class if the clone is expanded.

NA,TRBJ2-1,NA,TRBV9,CASSGRRGASDEQFF,TGTGCCAGCAGCGGACGACGCGGAGCGAGCGATGAGCAGTTCTTC
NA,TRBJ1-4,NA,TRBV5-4,CASSLAGRNNEKLFF,TGTGCCAGCAGCTTGGCGGGACGGAATAATGAAAAACTGTTTTTT
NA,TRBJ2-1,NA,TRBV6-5,CACRDPNNEQFF,TGTGCCTGCCGGGACCCAAACAATGAGCAGTTCTTC
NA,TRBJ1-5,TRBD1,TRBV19,CASSPAGQGISQPQHF,TGTGCCAGTAGCCCAGCGGGACAGGGGATAAGTCAGCCCCAGCATTTT
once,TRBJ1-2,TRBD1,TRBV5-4,CASSPEPGQTIPLRGYTF,TGTGCCAGCAGCCCCGAGCCGGGACAGACGATACCTCTCCGTGGCTACACCTTC
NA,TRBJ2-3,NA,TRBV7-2,CASSLNVGPSTVFRQYF,TGTGCCAGCAGCTTAAACGTTGGACCTTCAACGGTATTTAGGCAGTATTTT
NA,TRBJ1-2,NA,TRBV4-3,CASSRDSGSYGYTF,TGCGCCAGCAGCCGAGACAGCGGCTCCTATGGCTACACCTTC
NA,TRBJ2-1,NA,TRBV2,CASMDTIPNEQFF,TGTGCCAGCATGGACACAATTCCCAATGAGCAGTTCTTC
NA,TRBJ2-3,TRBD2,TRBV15,CATSRDSGPPPDTQYF,TGTGCCACCAGCAGAGATAGCGGGCCACCTCCAGATACGCAGTATTTT
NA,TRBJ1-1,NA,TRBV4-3,CASSAVLLSALGGRVMNTEAFF,TGCGCCAGCAGTGCGGTCCTGTTGTCTGCGTTAGGCGGTCGGGTCATGAACACTGAAGCTTTCTTT
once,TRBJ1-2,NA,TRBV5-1,CASSNGVSGYTF,TGCGCCAGCAGCAACGGAGTATCTGGCTACACCTTC
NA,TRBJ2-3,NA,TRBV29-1,CSVSPKVDTQYF,TGCAGCGTTTCTCCGAAGGTTGATACGCAGTATTTT
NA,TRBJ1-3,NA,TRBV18,CASSPITGSGNTIYF,TGTGCCAGCTCACCGATTACAGGGAGTGGAAACACCATATATTTT
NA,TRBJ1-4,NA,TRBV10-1,CASSDCAQMNSTNEKLFF,TGCGCCAGCAGTGATTGTGCGCAGATGAATTCAACTAATGAAAAACTGTTTTTT
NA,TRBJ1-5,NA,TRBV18,CASSQQDNQPQHF,TGTGCCAGCTCACAACAGGACAATCAGCCCCAGCATTTT
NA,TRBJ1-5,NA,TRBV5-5,CASSFWGAGQPQHF,TGTGCCAGCAGCTTTTGGGGTGCGGGTCAGCCCCAGCATTTT
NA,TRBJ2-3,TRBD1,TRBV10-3,CAISEAGTGGTDTQYF,TGTGCCATCAGTGAGGCAGGGACAGGGGGTACAGATACGCAGTATTTT
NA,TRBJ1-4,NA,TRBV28,CASSLGGGEGEKLFF,TGTGCCAGCAGTTTAGGTGGTGGGGAAGGGGAAAAACTGTTTTTT
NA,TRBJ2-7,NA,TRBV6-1,CATYLGGAGSEQYF,TGTGCCACCTATTTAGGAGGGGCGGGCTCCGAGCAGTACTTC
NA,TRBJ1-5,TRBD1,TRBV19,CASSGRGNGNQPQHF,TGTGCCAGTAGTGGCAGGGGGAACGGCAATCAGCCCCAGCATTTT
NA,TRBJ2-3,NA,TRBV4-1,CARDLLVLSSTDTQYF,TGCGCCAGGGACCTACTAGTCCTTTCTAGCACAGATACGCAGTATTTT
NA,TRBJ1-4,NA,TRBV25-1,CASSTPGGLYEKLFF,TGTGCCAGCAGTACGCCCGGGGGGTTGTATGAAAAACTGTTTTTT
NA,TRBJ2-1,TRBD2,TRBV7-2,CASSLAPRWASGRVSSYNEQFF,TGTGCCAGCAGCTTAGCCCCCCGGTGGGCTAGCGGGAGGGTAAGCTCCTACAATGAGCAGTTCTTC
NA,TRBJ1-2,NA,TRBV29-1,CSVIRGERSIYGYTF,TGCAGCGTTATTAGGGGGGAGAGGTCGATCTATGGCTACACCTTC
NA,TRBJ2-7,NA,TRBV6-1,CASSEELNLRGEQYF,TGTGCCAGCAGTGAAGAGCTAAATCTGAGAGGCGAGCAGTACTTC
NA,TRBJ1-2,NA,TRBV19,CASRPGGRDGYTF,TGTGCCAGTCGTCCGGGGGGACGAGATGGCTACACCTTC
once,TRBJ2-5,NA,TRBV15,CATSRVGAAGQETQYF,TGTGCCACCAGCAGAGTCGGGGCGGCGGGGCAAGAGACCCAGTACTTC
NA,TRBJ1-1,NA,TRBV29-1,CSGDPFRGNTEAFF,TGCAGCGGGGATCCATTTAGGGGGAACACTGAAGCTTTCTTT
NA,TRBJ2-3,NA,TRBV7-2,CASSFDRNTDTQYF,TGTGCCAGCAGCTTTGATCGCAACACAGATACGCAGTATTTT
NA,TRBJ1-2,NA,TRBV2,CASNWNKNYGYTF,TGTGCCAGCAATTGGAACAAAAACTATGGCTACACCTTC
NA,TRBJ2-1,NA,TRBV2,CASSERSYSNEQFF,TGTGCCAGCAGTGAGAGATCTTACAGTAATGAGCAGTTCTTC
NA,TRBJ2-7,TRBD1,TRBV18,CASSHTTGWDYEQYF,TGTGCCAGCTCCCATACGACAGGGTGGGACTACGAGCAGTACTTC
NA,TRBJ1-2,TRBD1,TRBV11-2,CASRPPGQQNNGYTF,TGTGCCAGCAGACCCCCGGGACAGCAGAACAATGGCTACACCTTC
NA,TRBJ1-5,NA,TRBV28,CASSRTPSGAGQPQHF,TGTGCCAGCAGCCGGACTCCTTCAGGGGCTGGTCAGCCCCAGCATTTT
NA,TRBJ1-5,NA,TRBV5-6,CASSLAGGLREKPQHF,TGTGCCAGCAGCTTAGCGGGAGGCCTCCGGGAGAAGCCCCAGCATTTT
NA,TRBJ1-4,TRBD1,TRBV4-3,CASSKIAGQDNEKLFF,TGCGCCAGCAGCAAAATCGCGGGACAGGATAATGAAAAACTGTTTTTT
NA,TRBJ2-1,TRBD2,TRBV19,CASSPLGTSGYNEQFF,TGTGCCAGTAGTCCTTTGGGGACTAGCGGCTACAATGAGCAGTTCTTC
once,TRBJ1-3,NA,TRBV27,CASRRQSSGNTIYF,TGTGCCAGCAGAAGACAGAGCTCTGGAAACACCATATATTTT
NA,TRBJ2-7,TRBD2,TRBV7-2,CASSSGLAGASYEQYF,TGTGCCAGCAGCTCTGGACTAGCGGGAGCCTCCTACGAGCAGTACTTC
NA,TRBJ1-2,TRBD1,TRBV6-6,CASSYGTGIPGYTF,TGTGCCAGCAGTTACGGGACAGGGATCCCTGGCTACACCTTC
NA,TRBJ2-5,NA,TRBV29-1,CSVGQFRETQYF,TGCAGCGTTGGACAGTTTCGAGAGACCCAGTACTTC
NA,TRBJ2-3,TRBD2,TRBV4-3,CASSRGLAGADTQYF,TGCGCCAGCAGCCGAGGACTAGCGGGAGCAGATACGCAGTATTTT